This T cell receptor (beta chain) originates from a study of T cell changes during pregnancy in multiple sclerosis. This CDR3 is built from 17 residues. Deletions cut 5 bases from V and 0 bases from J, with 17 bases between. From germline, CDR1 is SGHTA and CDR2 FQGNSA. Sequencing was performed with immunoSEQ multiplex PCR; in TCRdb, only in-frame clones are kept and a portion is missing. The profile shows 45,000 to 55,000 clones, 92% of them singletons. This sequence originates from a female donor in good health, enrolled as a control in a pregnancy study. V is TRBV7-2 and J is TRBJ2-4; maybe TRBD2 (6 bases). The sample here was CD4+ T cells from peripheral blood mononuclear cells, taken after pregnancy. As DNA, the CDR3 is TGTGCCAGCAGCCCTTTGCCGGGACTCATAGCCAAAAACATTCAGTACTTC. It codes for CASSPLPGLIAKNIQYF.